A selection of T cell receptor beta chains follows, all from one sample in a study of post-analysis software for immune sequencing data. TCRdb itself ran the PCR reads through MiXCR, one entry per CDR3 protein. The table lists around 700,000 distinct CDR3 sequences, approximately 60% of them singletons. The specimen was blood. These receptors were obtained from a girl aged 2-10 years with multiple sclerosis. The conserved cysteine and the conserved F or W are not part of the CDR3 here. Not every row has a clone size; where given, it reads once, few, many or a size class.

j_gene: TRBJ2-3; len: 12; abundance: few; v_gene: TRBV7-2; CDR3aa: ASSTSGGPDTQY
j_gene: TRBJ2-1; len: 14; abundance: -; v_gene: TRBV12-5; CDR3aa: ASGPRLAPEGNEQF
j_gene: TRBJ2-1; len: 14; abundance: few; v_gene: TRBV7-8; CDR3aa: ASSLYRGSSYNEQF
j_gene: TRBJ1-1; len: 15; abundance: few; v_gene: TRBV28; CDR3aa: ASSFAQGGYLNTEAF
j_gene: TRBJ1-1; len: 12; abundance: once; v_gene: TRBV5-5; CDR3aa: ASSLVAANTEAF
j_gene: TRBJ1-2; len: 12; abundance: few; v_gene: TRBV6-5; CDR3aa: ASSYGAGGDGYT
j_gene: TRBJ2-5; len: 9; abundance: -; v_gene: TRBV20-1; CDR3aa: SARQGETQY
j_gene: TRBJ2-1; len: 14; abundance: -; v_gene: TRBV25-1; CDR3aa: ASSEPTRGTYNEQF
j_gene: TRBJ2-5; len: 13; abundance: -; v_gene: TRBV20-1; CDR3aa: SARPGKREWETQY
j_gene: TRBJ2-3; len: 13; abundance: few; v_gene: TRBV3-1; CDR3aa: ASSQVRSDADTQY
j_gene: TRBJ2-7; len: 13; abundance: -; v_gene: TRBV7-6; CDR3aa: ASSSYRDRGYEQY
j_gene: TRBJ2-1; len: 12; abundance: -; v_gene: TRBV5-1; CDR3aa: ASSLVGVYNEQF
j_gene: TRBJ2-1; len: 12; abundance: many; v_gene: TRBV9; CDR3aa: ASSVDREWGEQF
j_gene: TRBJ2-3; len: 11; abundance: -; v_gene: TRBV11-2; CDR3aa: ASSLVARRSQY
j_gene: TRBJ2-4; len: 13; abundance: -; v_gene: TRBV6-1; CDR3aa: ASRGGLSGVYIQY
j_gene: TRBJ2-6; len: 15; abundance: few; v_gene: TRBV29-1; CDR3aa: SVEDRRTANGANVLT
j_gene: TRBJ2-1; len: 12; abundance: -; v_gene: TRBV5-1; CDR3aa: ASSLGTPNDEQF
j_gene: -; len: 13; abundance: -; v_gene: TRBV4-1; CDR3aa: ASSPGLAGGDEQY
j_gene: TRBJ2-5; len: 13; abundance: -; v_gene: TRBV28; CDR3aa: ASSPDSSYQETQY
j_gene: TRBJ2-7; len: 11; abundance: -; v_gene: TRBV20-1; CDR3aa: SARKDGSYEQY
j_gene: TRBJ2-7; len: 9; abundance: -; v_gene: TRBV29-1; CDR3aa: SVWTGFSQY
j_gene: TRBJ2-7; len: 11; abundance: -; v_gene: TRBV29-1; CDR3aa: SAVAGHTYEQY
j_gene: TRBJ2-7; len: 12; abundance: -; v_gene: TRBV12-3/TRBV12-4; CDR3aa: ASSQAGVIYEQY
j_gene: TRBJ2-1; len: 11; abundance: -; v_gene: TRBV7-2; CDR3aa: ASSLSGQNEQF
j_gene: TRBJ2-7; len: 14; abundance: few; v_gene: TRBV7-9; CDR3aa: ASSLALGQGTHEQY
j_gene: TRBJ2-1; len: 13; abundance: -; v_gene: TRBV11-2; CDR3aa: ASSLEGTGLPEQF
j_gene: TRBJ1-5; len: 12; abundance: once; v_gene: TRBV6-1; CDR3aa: ASSEAQGRQPQH
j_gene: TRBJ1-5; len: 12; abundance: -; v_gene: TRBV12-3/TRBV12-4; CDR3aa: ASSSTGGDQPQH
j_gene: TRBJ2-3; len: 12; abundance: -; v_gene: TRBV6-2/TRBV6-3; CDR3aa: ASSYGGATDTQY
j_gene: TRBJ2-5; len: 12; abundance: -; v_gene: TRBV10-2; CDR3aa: ASSAGSLSRTQY
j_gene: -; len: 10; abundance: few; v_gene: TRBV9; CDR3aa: ASSQSGDEQY
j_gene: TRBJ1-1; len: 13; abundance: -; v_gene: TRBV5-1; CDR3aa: ASSLGGGRGTEAF
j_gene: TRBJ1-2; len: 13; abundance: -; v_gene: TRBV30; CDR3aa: AWMRWQGDRYGYT
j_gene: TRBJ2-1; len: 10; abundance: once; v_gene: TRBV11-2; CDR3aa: ASSAAGNEQF
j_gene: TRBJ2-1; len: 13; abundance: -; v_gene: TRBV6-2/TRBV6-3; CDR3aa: ASSYPSGTRNEQF
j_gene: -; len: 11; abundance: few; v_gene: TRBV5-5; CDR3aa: ASSMDRRETQY
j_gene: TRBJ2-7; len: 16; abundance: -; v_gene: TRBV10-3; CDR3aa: AISESVMGDRGTYEQY
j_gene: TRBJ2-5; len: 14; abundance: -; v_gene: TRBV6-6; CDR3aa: ASSGRGRGRQETQY
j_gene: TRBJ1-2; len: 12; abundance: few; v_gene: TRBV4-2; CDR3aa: ASSQDGRPDGYT
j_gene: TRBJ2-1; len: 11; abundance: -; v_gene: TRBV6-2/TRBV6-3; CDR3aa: AGGTSGRSEQF
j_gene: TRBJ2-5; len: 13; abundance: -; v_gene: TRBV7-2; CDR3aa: ASSLAHWGGETQY
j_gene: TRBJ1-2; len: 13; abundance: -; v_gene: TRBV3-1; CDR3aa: ASSPQDRPYYGYT